The 18 T cell receptor beta chains below were found in one sample sequenced in a study of cytomegalovirus exposure and HLA in healthy donors. Primers included in the PCR were 60 Vbeta and 13 Jbeta primers. Sequencing used immunoSEQ multiplex PCR; TCRdb keeps in-frame clones, though not all of them. The sample includes 90,000 to 150,000 clones, about 9.4% seen only once; the top ten take around 6%. The sequencing input was PBMCs. The receptors stem from a middle-aged woman in good health and CMV-seropositive.

The rearrangement links TRBV7-6 to TRBJ2-3; 9 bases are shared with TRBD2. Per the germline V gene, CDR1 is SGHVS and CDR2 is FNYEAQ. Losses at the gene ends were 6 bases for V and 2 bases for J; bases not matched to a gene: 3. The CDR3 is 14 amino acids. CDR3 sequence reads: CASRAGGITDTQYF. The CDR3 DNA sequence: TGTGCCAGCAGGGCGGGGGGGATCACAGATACGCAGTATTTT.

The chain joins TRBV18 to TRBJ1-3, with 7 bases that match TRBD1. V lost 5 bases to trimming and J lost 3 bases; unmatched junction nucleotides: 4. The CDR3 sequence is 14 residues long. The germline CDR1 and CDR2 sequences are KGHSH and LQKENI. As DNA, the CDR3 is TGTGCCAGCTCATCGGGACAGATTGGAAACACCATATATTTT. Its protein is CASSSGQIGNTIYF.

This sequence joins TRBV19 and TRBJ2-7; 11 bases are shared with TRBD1. The germline V gene has CDR1 LNHDA and CDR2 SQIVND (reference sequence). The V gene end was trimmed by 7 bases and the J gene end by 1 base; junction bases not matched to a gene: 6. This CDR3 region has 15 residues. The CDR3 DNA reads TGTGCCAGTAAAAGGGGGACAGGGGGTTCCTACGAGCAGTACTTC. It translates to CASKRGTGGSYEQYF.

This clone has more than one count but fewer than ten. The J gene is TRBJ2-5, the V gene TRBV4-1; 9 bases fit TRBD1. Germline-derived CDR1 and CDR2 are MGHRA and YSYEKL. This CDR3 is 16 amino acids long. J gave up 5 bases and V 2 bases, and 9 bases lay outside the gene matches. In DNA form, the CDR3 reads TGCGCCAGCAGCCAAAACCGGGACAGGGTATTGGAGACCCAGTACTTC. This gives the protein CASSQNRDRVLETQYF.

This clone has only a few counts. The V call is TRBV14, the J call TRBJ1-1, with 12 bases identical to TRBD1. Germline V gene data show CDR1 as SGHDN and CDR2 as FVKESK. V dropped 2 bases and J dropped 5; count of bases not matched to a gene: 9. The CDR3 loop spans 17 amino acids. The CDR3 region is CASSQPGQGAMWTEAFF. DNA of the CDR3: TGTGCCAGCAGCCAACCGGGACAGGGGGCGATGTGGACTGAAGCTTTCTTT.

The sample holds a few counts of this clone. The chain couples TRBV6-1 to TRBJ1-1, with a possible D match to TRBD1 (5 bases). V was trimmed by 3 bases and J by 8 bases, leaving 7 bases between them. CDR3 length: 11 residues. The V gene's germline CDR1 is MNHNS and CDR2 SASEGT. Here the CDR3 DNA reads TGTGCCAGCAGTGATTGGGGCGAAGCTTTCTTT. It encodes CASSDWGEAFF.

This clone was counted only a few times. V and J are TRBV10-1 and TRBJ1-4; D call uncertain. V was shortened by 3 bases and J by 0 bases, with 11 bases between the two germline ends. CDR1 and CDR2 (germline): WNHNN, SYGVQD (reference sequence). The CDR3 loop spans 16 amino acids. CDR3 amino acids: CASSEEPRATNEKLFF. The CDR3 bases are TGCGCCAGCAGTGAAGAACCTCGGGCAACTAATGAAAAACTGTTTTTT.

V and J are TRBV27 and TRBJ1-1; 12 bases align to TRBD1. V was pared by 7 bases and J by 4 bases, with 7 bases of the junction left unmatched. Germline V gene sequence: CDR1 MNHEY, CDR2 SMNVEV (reference sequence). The CDR3 extends over 15 amino acids. CDR3 sequence: CASTPGTGGGTEAFF. The CDR3 nucleotides are TGTGCCAGCACCCCCGGGACAGGGGGCGGCACTGAAGCTTTCTTT.

This clone has only a few counts. V usage is TRBV29-1 and J usage is TRBJ1-2; 7 nucleotides match TRBD1. Germline trimming cut 0 bases from V and 4 bases from J; bases unmatched to any gene: 5. Germline lookup yields CDR1 SQVTM and CDR2 ANQGSEA. The CDR3 is made up of 14 amino acids. The CDR3 nucleotides are TGCAGCGTTGAAGATTCGACAGGGTTCTATGGCTACACCTTC. Translated, it gives CSVEDSTGFYGYTF.

This clone was detected only a few times. CDR3 region: CASSRNTGGEEKLFF. CDR3 in DNA: TGTGCCAGCAGCCGAAACACAGGGGGGGAGGAAAAACTGTTTTTT. The rearrangement links TRBV5-6 to TRBJ1-4, with 8 bases aligning to TRBD1. The V gene end was trimmed by 4 bases and the J gene end by 8 bases; junction bases not matched to a gene: 10. CDR1 and CDR2 from the germline V gene are SGHDT and YYEEEE. The CDR3 length is 15 residues.

This clone was seen a handful of times. The chain has TRBV5-1 and TRBJ1-1, with TRBD1 matching over 9 bases. Per the germline V gene, CDR1 is SGHRS and CDR2 is YFSETQ. The CDR3 extends over 14 amino acids. The V and J ends lost 4 bases and 4 bases, in that order; junction bases with no gene match: 5. CDR3 in amino acids: CASSSPDRGTEAFF. The DNA of the CDR3 is TGCGCCAGCAGCAGTCCGGACAGGGGCACTGAAGCTTTCTTT.

This rearrangement joins TRBV5-4 to TRBJ2-7, with D possibly TRBD2 on 5 matching bases. The germline gives CDR1 SGHNT, CDR2 YYREEE (reference sequence). The CDR3 has 16 amino acids. Trimming took 5 bases from V and 7 from J, leaving 25 bases between them. CDR3 loop: CASSPRVRTSSSEQYF. Here the CDR3 DNA reads TGTGCCAGCAGTCCGAGGGTCCGGACCTCCTCCAGTGAGCAGTACTTC.

This chain uses TRBV2 with TRBJ1-1; 8 bases agree with TRBD1. CDR1 and CDR2 (germline): SNHLY, FYNNEI. This CDR3 comprises 14 residues. V trimming: 5 bases; J trimming: 1 base; junction bases outside the gene matches: 3. The CDR3 spells CASSTGQGNTEAFF. The CDR3 nucleotides are TGTGCCAGCAGTACCGGACAGGGGAACACTGAAGCTTTCTTT.

This clone was counted a few times. The chain has TRBV7-9 and TRBJ2-7; the D gene is possibly TRBD2 (5 bases). The V gene lost 5 bases and the J gene lost 4 bases, with 9 bases spanning the gap. Germline V gene sequence: CDR1 SEHNR, CDR2 FQNEAQ (reference sequence). The CDR3 contains 12 residues. The DNA for the CDR3 is TGTGCCAGCAGCAAGACGGGATACGAGCAGTACTTC. Its protein is CASSKTGYEQYF.

V and J are TRBV5-1 and TRBJ1-6; D is unclear. Germline V gene data show CDR1 as SGHRS and CDR2 as YFSETQ. The germline V and J ends were trimmed by 4 bases and 6 bases, with 8 bases remaining between them. The length of the CDR3 is 13 residues. As DNA, the CDR3 is TGCGCCAGCAGCGAGGAACTTAATTCACCCCTCCACTTT. Amino acid sequence: CASSEELNSPLHF.

This clone has more than one count but fewer than ten. The CDR3 DNA follows: TGTGCCAGCAGCCTTGGACAGGGTCAGGAAGCTTTCTTT. It encodes CASSLGQGQEAFF. This chain joins TRBV11-2 and TRBJ1-1; 8 nucleotides align to TRBD1. This CDR3 has 13 residues. CDR1 SGHAT and CDR2 FQNNGV come from the germline V gene. V gave up 5 bases and J gave up 8 bases; unmatched junction bases: 7. Filled out from reference TRBV11-2 and TRBJ1-1, the complete variable domain reads EAGVAQSPRYKIIEKRQSVAFWCNPISGHATLYWYQQILGQGPKLLIQFQNNGVVDDSQLPKDRFSAERLKGVDSTLKIQPAKLEDSAVYLCASSLGQGQEAFFGQGTRLTVV.

This rearrangement joins TRBV27 to TRBJ2-1; 11 bases map to TRBD1. CDR1 and CDR2 (germline): MNHEY, SMNVEV (reference sequence). The CDR3 sequence is 15 residues long. Trimming took 2 bases from V and 6 from J; bases not matched to a gene: 3. The CDR3 DNA reads TGTGCCAGCAGTTTAGGACAGGGGGCGGGCAATGAGCAGTTCTTC. Amino acid sequence: CASSLGQGAGNEQFF.

The CDR3 region is CASSVTVNSYEQYF. The CDR3, as DNA: TGTGCCAGCAGTGTAACAGTTAACTCCTACGAGCAGTACTTC. The chain has TRBV9 and TRBJ2-7; no reliable D call. The V end was cut by 5 bases, the J end by 0 bases, with 12 bases between. Germline loops: CDR1 SGDLS, CDR2 YYNGEE. CDR3 length: 14 residues. Based on the CDR3 plus reference TRBV9 and TRBJ2-7, the full variable domain is DSGVTQTPKHLITATGQRVTLRCSPRSGDLSVYWYQQSLDQGLQFLIQYYNGEERAKGNILERFSAQQFPDLHSELNLSSLELGDSALYFCASSVTVNSYEQYFGPGTRLTVT.